Presented here are 25 T cell receptor beta chains from one specimen sequenced in a study of T cell responses to AZD1222 COVID-19 vaccine. Some clones are missing from TCRdb's copy, which holds only in-frame ones; the method was immunoSEQ multiplex PCR. Counted here are fewer than 100,000 clones, roughly 90% occurring once; the ten biggest clones make up 16%. Sequencing was performed on peripheral blood, taken 28 days after the second AZD1222 dose. Receptors were obtained from an adult who received the AZD1222 COVID-19 vaccine.

This rearrangement joins TRBV6-2 or TRBV6-3 to TRBJ1-2, with D possibly TRBD1 on 5 matching bases. Germline V gene lookup returns CDR1 MNHEY and CDR2 SVGEGT. The CDR3 consists of 13 residues. The V gene lost 5 bases and the J gene lost 1 base, with 8 bases spanning the gap. The CDR3 here is CASSRDDNYGYTF. CDR3 bases: TGTGCCAGCAGTCGGGACGATAACTATGGCTACACCTTC.

The chain joins TRBV5-4 to TRBJ2-7; no definite D call. The V end was cut by 1 base, the J end by 7 bases, with 6 bases between. This CDR3 comprises 11 residues. Looked up from germline, CDR1 is SGHNT and CDR2 is YYREEE (reference sequence). The CDR3 here is CASSLSDEQYF. The DNA for the CDR3 is TGTGCCAGCAGCTTGTCGGATGAGCAGTACTTC.

The chain uses TRBV19 and TRBJ1-2; 7 bases align to TRBD1. The V gene end was trimmed by 5 bases and the J gene end by 4 bases; junction bases not matched to a gene: 13. The CDR3 spans 16 residues. Germline V gives CDR1 LNHDA, CDR2 SQIVND (reference sequence). The CDR3 DNA sequence: TGTGCCAGTAGTCGAGTCCCGGGACAGCTAACCTATGGCTACACCTTC. Residues: CASSRVPGQLTYGYTF. The variable domain in full, completed from reference TRBV19 and TRBJ1-2, reads DGGITQSPKYLFRKEGQNVTLSCEQNLNHDAMYWYRQDPGQGLRLIYYSQIVNDFQKGDIAEGYSVSREKKESFPLTVTSAQKNPTAFYLCASSRVPGQLTYGYTFGSGTRLTVV.

This chain joins TRBV7-9 and TRBJ1-2, with 8 nucleotides matching TRBD1. Germline CDR1 SEHNR, CDR2 FQNEAQ (reference sequence). V lost 5 bases, J lost 9 bases, and 14 bases stayed unmatched. The CDR3 contains 15 residues. The CDR3 here is CASSAPDRVDRSYTF. The CDR3 DNA is TGTGCCAGCAGCGCCCCGGACAGGGTCGATCGAAGCTACACCTTC.

This clone was counted only a few times. The gene calls are TRBV27 and TRBJ2-6; D ambiguous. The CDR3 is 15 residues long. Germline V gives CDR1 MNHEY, CDR2 SMNVEV (reference sequence). The V and J ends lost 3 bases and 0 bases respectively, with 6 bases between them. CDR3 sequence reads: CASSFSRSGANVLTF. DNA of the CDR3: TGTGCCAGCAGTTTTAGTCGCTCTGGGGCCAACGTCCTGACTTTC.

The chain combines TRBV29-1 with TRBJ1-2; D remains unclear. The germline V gene has CDR1 SQVTM and CDR2 ANQGSEA. V lost 6 bases and J lost 7, with 12 bases in between. This CDR3 region has 11 residues. The CDR3 protein is CSVAEVSGYTF. The CDR3 DNA is TGCAGCGTAGCCGAAGTGTCTGGCTACACCTTC.

V and J are TRBV29-1 and TRBJ1-4, with 8 nucleotides matching TRBD1. The germline V gene encodes CDR1 SQVTM and CDR2 ANQGSEA. The CDR3 length is 13 residues. V gave up 7 bases and J gave up 4 bases; unmatched junction bases: 5. This CDR3 is CSAGQGHNEKLFF. The CDR3 coding sequence is TGCAGCGCTGGACAGGGCCATAATGAAAAACTGTTTTTT. The full variable domain, completed using reference TRBV29-1 and TRBJ1-4, is SAVISQKPSRDICQRGTSLTIQCQVDSQVTMMFWYRQQPGQSLTLIATANQGSEATYESGFVIDKFPISRPNLTFSTLTVSNMSPEDSSIYLCSAGQGHNEKLFFGSGTQLSVL.

The J gene is TRBJ2-7, the V gene TRBV29-1, with 12 nucleotides matching TRBD2. V was clipped by 5 bases and J by 6 bases; unmatched bases: 5. Per the germline V gene, CDR1 is SQVTM and CDR2 is ANQGSEA. The CDR3 length is 13 residues. DNA of the CDR3: TGCAGCGTTCTAAGGACTAGCGGGATCGAGCAGTACTTC. This gives the protein CSVLRTSGIEQYF.

This rearrangement joins TRBV2 to TRBJ1-3; the D is unclear. The ends were cut back, 2 bases at V and 2 bases at J, with 10 bases in the middle. Germline values: CDR1 SNHLY, CDR2 FYNNEI. The CDR3 totals 15 residues. The CDR3 DNA follows: TGTGCCAGCAGTGAACTTCAAACCCCTGGAAACACCATATATTTT. It codes for CASSELQTPGNTIYF.

The V and J genes are TRBV6-4 and TRBJ2-1, with TRBD2 matching 9 bases. CDR1 and CDR2 (germline): MRHNA, SNTAGT. The CDR3 is 14 residues long. J was trimmed by 7 bases and V by 2 bases; bases with no gene match: 3. CDR3 DNA sequence: TGTGCCAGCAGTGACGCGGGAGGGGTTAATGAGCAGTTCTTC. It is translated as CASSDAGGVNEQFF.

The chain couples TRBV6-6 to TRBJ2-2, with 16 nucleotides matching TRBD2. CDR3 size: 19 residues. The V and J ends lost 5 bases and 6 bases, in that order; junction bases with no gene match: 12. Germline V gives CDR1 MNHNY, CDR2 SVGAGI (reference sequence). The CDR3: CASSPEGLAGGGKAGELFF. CDR3 DNA: TGTGCCAGCAGTCCCGAGGGACTAGCGGGAGGGGGGAAAGCCGGGGAGCTGTTTTTT.

The chain has TRBV5-8 and TRBJ1-5, with a possible D match to TRBD1 (5 bases). This CDR3 is 16 amino acids long. Germline V gives CDR1 SGHTS, CDR2 YDEGEE. The V gene lost 5 bases and the J gene lost 7 bases, with 22 bases spanning the gap. The CDR3 is CASSPHRIGVNQPQHF. The DNA for the CDR3 is TGTGCCAGCAGTCCGCACAGGATAGGGGTGAACCAGCCCCAGCATTTT. Complete variable domain (other parts from reference TRBV5-8 and TRBJ1-5): EAGVTQSPTHLIKTRGQQATLRCSPISGHTSVYWYQQALGLGLQFLLWYDEGEERNRGNFPPRFSGRQFPNYSSELNVNALELEDSALYLCASSPHRIGVNQPQHFGDGTRLSIL.

This chain connects TRBV7-9 to TRBJ2-5; D gene unclear. There are 15 residues in the CDR3. The germline V gene encodes CDR1 SEHNR and CDR2 FQNEAQ (reference sequence). V was shortened by 5 bases and J by 3 bases, with 16 bases between the two germline ends. This CDR3 reads CASSPTWRNKETQYF. Here the CDR3 DNA reads TGTGCCAGCAGCCCCACCTGGCGGAACAAAGAGACCCAGTACTTC.

The V gene is TRBV18, the J gene TRBJ2-7; tentatively, D is TRBD2 (5 bases). CDR1 and CDR2 (germline): KGHSH, LQKENI. V dropped 2 bases and J dropped 2 bases, with 10 bases sitting between them. This CDR3 comprises 14 residues. The CDR3 DNA reads as TGTGCCAGCTCACCAGGCTCCGGGGCCTACGAGCAGTACTTC. As protein: CASSPGSGAYEQYF.

This chain's CDR3 is CASTLLSEQFF. The CDR3, as DNA: TGTGCCAGCACCCTCCTTAGTGAGCAGTTCTTC. The chain uses TRBV4-2 and TRBJ2-1; D unclear. Germline lookup yields CDR1 LGHNA and CDR2 YNFKEQ. The CDR3 consists of 11 residues. V dropped 7 bases and J dropped 9 bases, with 10 bases sitting between them.

The chain uses TRBV5-1 and TRBJ1-2; D unresolved. The germline CDR1 and CDR2 sequences are SGHRS and YFSETQ. The CDR3 length is 13 residues. With 4 bases removed from V and 2 bases from J, the gap between germline ends came to 9 bases. The CDR3 region is CASSPDPNYGYTF. CDR3 DNA: TGCGCCAGCAGCCCGGACCCCAACTATGGCTACACCTTC.

The rearrangement joins TRBV27 to TRBJ2-5; 7 bases match TRBD2. The CDR3 covers 15 residues. Germline loops: CDR1 MNHEY, CDR2 SMNVEV (reference sequence). Trimming removed 7 bases from V and 3 bases from J; junction bases left unmatched: 11. The CDR3 sequence is CASTQISSGKETQYF. The CDR3 bases are TGTGCCAGCACCCAAATATCTAGCGGCAAAGAGACCCAGTACTTC.

The chain uses TRBV4-1 and TRBJ2-7, with 7 bases that match TRBD1. V was pared by 5 bases and J by 2 bases, with 9 bases of the junction left unmatched. From germline, CDR1 is MGHRA and CDR2 YSYEKL. CDR3 length: 15 residues. The CDR3 loop is CASSFNYGTAYEQYF. Written as DNA, the CDR3 is TGCGCCAGCAGCTTTAATTACGGGACAGCCTACGAGCAGTACTTC.

The V and J genes are TRBV11-2 and TRBJ2-3; no clear D. In germline, CDR1 is SGHAT, CDR2 FQNNGV. Trimming pared 6 bases from V and 4 bases from J, leaving 11 bases between. This CDR3 is 13 amino acids long. The CDR3 sequence: CASRRESADTQYF. The DNA of the CDR3 is TGTGCCAGCAGACGTGAGAGCGCAGATACGCAGTATTTT.

The chain combines TRBV3-1 (or the pseudogene TRBV3-2) with TRBJ1-1, with TRBD1 as a possible D gene (5 bases). Germline V CDR1 and CDR2: LGHDT, YNNKEL (reference sequence). The CDR3 is 15 residues long. The ends were cut back, 1 base at V and 1 base at J, with 10 bases in the middle. Written as DNA, the CDR3 is TGTGCCAGCAGCCAAGTAGGGGTACGGAACACTGAAGCTTTCTTT. It translates to CASSQVGVRNTEAFF.

J is TRBJ1-2 and V is TRBV29-1; 7 positions match TRBD1. Germline V lookup: CDR1 SQVTM, CDR2 ANQGSEA. The trim removed 6 bases at V and 4 bases at J, leaving 8 bases unmatched. There are 13 residues in the CDR3. Written as DNA, the CDR3 is TGCAGCGTCGCCCAGACAGGGACCTATGGCTACACCTTC. Translation: CSVAQTGTYGYTF. Variable domain in full (rest from reference TRBV29-1 and TRBJ1-2): SAVISQKPSRDICQRGTSLTIQCQVDSQVTMMFWYRQQPGQSLTLIATANQGSEATYESGFVIDKFPISRPNLTFSTLTVSNMSPEDSSIYLCSVAQTGTYGYTFGSGTRLTVV.

The rearrangement uses TRBV7-2 and TRBJ1-5, with D tentatively TRBD1 (5 bases). This CDR3 comprises 15 residues. Germline CDR1 SGHTA, CDR2 FQGNSA. With 2 bases removed from V and 3 bases from J, the gap between germline ends came to 11 bases. The CDR3 protein is CASSLRRGVNQPQHF. In nucleotides, the CDR3 is TGTGCCAGCAGCTTAAGAAGGGGTGTCAATCAGCCCCAGCATTTT.

The V call is TRBV11-2, the J call TRBJ1-1; no firm D call. The V and J ends lost 5 bases and 13 bases respectively, with 14 bases between them. The CDR3 contains 11 residues. Germline V gene sequence: CDR1 SGHAT, CDR2 FQNNGV. The CDR3, as DNA: TGTGCCAGCAGCCAAGTCCAAGGAGGTTTCTTT. It specifies CASSQVQGGFF.

The CDR3 protein is CASIPGGLAGGGEQFF. CDR3 bases: TGTGCCAGCATCCCGGGGGGACTAGCGGGAGGAGGTGAGCAGTTCTTC. The rearrangement links TRBV28 to TRBJ2-1; 15 bases map to TRBD2. In germline, CDR1 is MDHEN, CDR2 SYDVKM. The CDR3 loop spans 16 amino acids. The junction had 10 bases not matched to a gene; V was cut back by 7 bases and J by 9 bases.

This clone was observed a single time. Here the CDR3 DNA reads TGTGCCAGCAGCCCCCGGGACTCTGGCTACGAGCAGTACTTC. It encodes CASSPRDSGYEQYF. The genes are TRBV13 and TRBJ2-7, with D perhaps matching TRBD2 (6 bases). The germline V and J ends were trimmed by 5 bases and 3 bases, with 14 bases remaining between them. Germline lookup yields CDR1 PRHDT and CDR2 FYEKMQ (reference sequence). The CDR3 totals 14 residues.